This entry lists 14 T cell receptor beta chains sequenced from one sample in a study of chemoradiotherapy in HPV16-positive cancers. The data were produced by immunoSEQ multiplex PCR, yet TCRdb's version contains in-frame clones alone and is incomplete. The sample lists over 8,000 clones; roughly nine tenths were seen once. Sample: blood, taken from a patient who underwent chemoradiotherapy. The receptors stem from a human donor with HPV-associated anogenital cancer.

The CDR3 loop is CASSSYIGGLDTQYF. The DNA for the CDR3 is TGTGCCAGCAGTTCCTACATCGGGGGATTGGATACGCAGTATTTT. This chain uses TRBV27 with TRBJ2-3; D may be TRBD2 (6 bases). Germline V gene data show CDR1 as MNHEY and CDR2 as SMNVEV (reference sequence). V lost 4 bases to trimming and J lost 6 bases, with 17 bases between them. This CDR3 has 15 residues.

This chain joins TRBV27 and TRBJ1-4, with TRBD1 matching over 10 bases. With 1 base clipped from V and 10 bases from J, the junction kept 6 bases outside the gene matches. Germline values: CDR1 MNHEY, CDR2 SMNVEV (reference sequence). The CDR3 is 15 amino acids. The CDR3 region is CASSLWGQGLGKLFF. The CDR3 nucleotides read TGTGCCAGCAGTTTATGGGGACAGGGGCTCGGAAAACTGTTTTTT. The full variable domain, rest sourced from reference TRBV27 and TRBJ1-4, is EAQVTQNPRYLITVTGKKLTVTCSQNMNHEYMSWYRQDPGLGLRQIYYSMNVEVTDKGDVPEGYKVSRKEKRNFPLILESPSPNQTSLYFCASSLWGQGLGKLFFGSGTQLSVL.

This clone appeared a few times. The CDR3 sequence is CASSQDFGGGSGYTF. CDR3 nucleotides: TGCGCCAGCAGCCAAGATTTTGGAGGGGGCAGTGGCTACACCTTC. This chain uses TRBV4-3 with TRBJ1-2; 7 nucleotides line up with TRBD1. With 0 bases clipped from V and 7 bases from J, the junction kept 8 bases outside the gene matches. There are 15 residues in the CDR3. CDR1 is LGHNA and CDR2 is YSLEER in the germline V gene.

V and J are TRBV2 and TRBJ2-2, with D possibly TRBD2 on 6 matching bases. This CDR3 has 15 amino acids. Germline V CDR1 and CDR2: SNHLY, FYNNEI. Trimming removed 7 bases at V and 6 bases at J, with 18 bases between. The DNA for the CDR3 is TGTGCCAGCAAAGGAGGCGGGGCCTCGGCCGGGGAGCTGTTTTTT. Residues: CASKGGGASAGELFF.

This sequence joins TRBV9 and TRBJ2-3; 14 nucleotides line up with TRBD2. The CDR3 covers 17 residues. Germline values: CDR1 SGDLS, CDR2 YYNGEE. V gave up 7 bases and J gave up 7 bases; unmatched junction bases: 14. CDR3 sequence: CASGETSGGAMTYTQYF. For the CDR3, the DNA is TGTGCCAGCGGGGAGACTAGCGGGGGGGCCATGACCTATACGCAGTATTTT.

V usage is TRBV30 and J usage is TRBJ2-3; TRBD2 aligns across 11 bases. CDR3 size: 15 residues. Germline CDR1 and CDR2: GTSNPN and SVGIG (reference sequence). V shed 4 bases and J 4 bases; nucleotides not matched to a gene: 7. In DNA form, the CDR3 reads TGTGCCTGGACCATAGCGGGGGGGCTCGCAGATACGCAGTATTTT. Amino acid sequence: CAWTIAGGLADTQYF.

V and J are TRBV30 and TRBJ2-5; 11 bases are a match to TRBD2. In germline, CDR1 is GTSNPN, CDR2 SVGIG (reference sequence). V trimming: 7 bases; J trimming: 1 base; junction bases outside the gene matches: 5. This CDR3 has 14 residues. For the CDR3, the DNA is TGTGCCTTTTTGACTAGCGGGACCCAAGAGACCCAGTACTTC. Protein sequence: CAFLTSGTQETQYF.

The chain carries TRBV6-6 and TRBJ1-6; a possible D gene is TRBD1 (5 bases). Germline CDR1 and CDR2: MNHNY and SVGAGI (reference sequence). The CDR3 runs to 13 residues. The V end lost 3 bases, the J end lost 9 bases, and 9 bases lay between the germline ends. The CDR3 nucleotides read TGTGCCAGCAGTTATGGGGGGGGTTCACCCCTCCACTTT. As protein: CASSYGGGSPLHF.

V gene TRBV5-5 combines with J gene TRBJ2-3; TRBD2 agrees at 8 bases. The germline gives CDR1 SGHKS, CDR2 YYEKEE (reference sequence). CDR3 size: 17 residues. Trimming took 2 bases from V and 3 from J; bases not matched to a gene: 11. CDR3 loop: CASSLTPGLGGTDTQYF. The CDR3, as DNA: TGTGCCAGCAGCTTAACCCCGGGACTAGGGGGTACAGATACGCAGTATTTT.

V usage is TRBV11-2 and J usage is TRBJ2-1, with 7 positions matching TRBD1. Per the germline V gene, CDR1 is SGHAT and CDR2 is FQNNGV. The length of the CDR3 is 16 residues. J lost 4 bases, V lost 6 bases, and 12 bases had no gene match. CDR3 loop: CASRPTGTAPYNEQFF. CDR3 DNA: TGTGCCAGCAGACCAACCGGGACAGCGCCTTACAATGAGCAGTTCTTC.

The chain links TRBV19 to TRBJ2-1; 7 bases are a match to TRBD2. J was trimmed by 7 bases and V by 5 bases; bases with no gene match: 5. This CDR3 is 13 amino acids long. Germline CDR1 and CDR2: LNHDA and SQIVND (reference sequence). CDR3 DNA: TGTGCCAGTAGTGTGGGGAGGGGAAATGAGCAGTTCTTC. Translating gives CASSVGRGNEQFF.

The DNA for the CDR3 is TGTGCCAGCAGCTTAGTAGGCGGGGGGACCGACGAGCAGTTCTTC. This codes for CASSLVGGGTDEQFF. This sequence joins TRBV7-2 and TRBJ2-1, with 8 positions matching TRBD2. V shed 1 base, J shed 10 bases, and the junction held 9 bases outside the gene matches. The CDR3 contains 15 residues. CDR1 and CDR2 (germline): SGHTA, FQGNSA.

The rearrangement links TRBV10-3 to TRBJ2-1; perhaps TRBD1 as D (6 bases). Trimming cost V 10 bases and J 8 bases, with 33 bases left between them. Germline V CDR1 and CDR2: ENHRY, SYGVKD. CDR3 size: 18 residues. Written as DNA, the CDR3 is TGTGCCACCACGGGGACGCCCGACAGGTTACGGCGTCCGGATGAGCAGTTCTTC. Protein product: CATTGTPDRLRRPDEQFF.

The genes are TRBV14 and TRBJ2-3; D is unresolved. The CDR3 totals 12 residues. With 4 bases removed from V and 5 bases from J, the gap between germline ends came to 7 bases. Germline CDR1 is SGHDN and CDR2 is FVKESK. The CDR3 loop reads CASSPFLDTQYF. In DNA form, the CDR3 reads TGTGCCAGCAGCCCTTTTTTAGATACGCAGTATTTT. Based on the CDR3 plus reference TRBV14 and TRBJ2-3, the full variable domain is EAGVTQFPSHSVIEKGQTVTLRCDPISGHDNLYWYRRVMGKEIKFLLHFVKESKQDESGMPNNRFLAERTGGTYSTLKVQPAELEDSGVYFCASSPFLDTQYFGPGTRLTVL.